Listed below are T cell receptor beta chains from one sample, sequenced in a study of T cells in Graves' hyperthyroidism and ophthalmopathy. TCRdb re-called the multiplex PCR reads through MiXCR, storing one row per CDR3 protein. In the table there are under 400,000 distinct CDR3 sequences, 20% to 30% of which are singletons. Sequenced input: blood. The receptors stem from a man aged 50-60 years with Graves' hyperthyroidism. The CDR3 runs from the conserved cysteine through the conserved F or W. The order of the fields is J gene, clone size, V gene, D gene, CDR3 DNA, CDR3 protein. A D gene is named only where the DNA matches it firmly. The size of a clone is reported for some rows only, either as once, few or many, or as a class for expanded clones.

J: TRBJ1-5; size: few; V: TRBV6-1; D: TRBD1; DNA: TGTGCCAGCAGACCCCACGTTACAGGGGGGAATCAGCCCCAGCATTTT; CDR3: CASRPHVTGGNQPQHF
J: TRBJ1-5; size: few; V: TRBV12-3/TRBV12-4; D: .; DNA: TGTGCCAGCAATCGGGACACCAATCAGCCCCAGCATTTT; CDR3: CASNRDTNQPQHF
J: TRBJ1-1; size: .; V: TRBV2; D: .; DNA: TGTGCCAGCAGTGAAACGCGACAGACTTTAGCTTTCTTT; CDR3: CASSETRQTLAFF
J: TRBJ2-3; size: many; V: TRBV20-1; D: .; DNA: TGCAGTGCTAGAAAAGAGGTGACAGATACGCAGTATTTT; CDR3: CSARKEVTDTQYF
J: TRBJ1-1; size: few; V: TRBV5-1; D: .; DNA: TGCGCCAGCAGCTTTCGGCCGGGGTCCATGAACACTGAAGCTTTCTTT; CDR3: CASSFRPGSMNTEAFF
J: TRBJ2-1; size: few; V: TRBV7-9; D: TRBD1; DNA: TGTGCCAGCAGCTTAGTATTGGGACAGGGAAATGAGCAGTTCTTC; CDR3: CASSLVLGQGNEQFF
J: TRBJ2-3; size: few; V: TRBV15; D: .; DNA: TGTGCCACCAGTGAGTTGCGGGACACAGATACGCAGTATTTT; CDR3: CATSELRDTDTQYF
J: TRBJ2-5; size: few; V: TRBV20-1; D: .; DNA: TGCAGTGCTAGACCGGGGGAGGAGACCCAGTACTTC; CDR3: CSARPGEETQYF
J: TRBJ2-1; size: few; V: TRBV12-5; D: TRBD2; DNA: TGTGCTATCGGGACTAGCGGGATCTACAATGAGCAGTTCTTC; CDR3: CAIGTSGIYNEQFF
J: TRBJ2-5; size: few; V: TRBV5-5; D: .; DNA: TGTGCCAGTAGTATTGGTATACAAGAGACCCAGTACTTC; CDR3: CASSIGIQETQYF
J: TRBJ2-2; size: .; V: TRBV5-1; D: .; DNA: TGCGCCAGCAGCTTGGCCTGGGGGGAGCTGTTTTTT; CDR3: CASSLAWGELFF
J: TRBJ2-1; size: .; V: TRBV7-9; D: TRBD2; DNA: TGTGCCAGCACCAAAGTAGCGGGAGCCGGTAATGAGCAGTTCTTC; CDR3: CASTKVAGAGNEQFF
J: TRBJ2-1; size: many; V: TRBV3-1; D: .; DNA: TGTGCCAGCAGCCAGTCGGGAGCAGCGAATGAGCAGTTCTTC; CDR3: CASSQSGAANEQFF
J: TRBJ1-3; size: .; V: TRBV7-2; D: .; DNA: TGTGCCAGCAGCCCCGACAGGAGCTCTGGAAACACCATATATTTT; CDR3: CASSPDRSSGNTIYF
J: TRBJ1-4; size: .; V: TRBV20-1; D: .; DNA: TGCAGTGCTAGAGAGCCGGGGGACACGTGGGAAAAACTGTTTTTT; CDR3: CSAREPGDTWEKLFF
J: TRBJ2-3; size: .; V: TRBV7-8; D: .; DNA: TGTGCCAGCAGCTTCCCAGTTCTGGAGGAGGGAGATACGCAGTATTTT; CDR3: CASSFPVLEEGDTQYF
J: TRBJ2-4; size: .; V: TRBV20-1; D: TRBD2; DNA: TGCAGTGCTTTTCATAGCGGGGGAAAGAAAAACATTCAGTACTTC; CDR3: CSAFHSGGKKNIQYF
J: TRBJ1-1; size: .; V: TRBV19; D: TRBD1; DNA: TGTGCCAGTAGTGCGGACAGGGGAGGCACTGAAGCTTTCTTT; CDR3: CASSADRGGTEAFF
J: TRBJ1-5; size: few; V: TRBV12-3/TRBV12-4; D: TRBD1; DNA: TGTGCCAGCAGCCCTTCAGGGGGTCTGCAGCCCCAGCATTTT; CDR3: CASSPSGGLQPQHF
J: TRBJ1-1; size: .; V: TRBV9; D: TRBD1; DNA: TGTGCCAGCAGCGTCTCGACAGGGGGTATGAACACTGAAGCTTTCTTT; CDR3: CASSVSTGGMNTEAFF
J: TRBJ2-7; size: few; V: TRBV27; D: TRBD1; DNA: TGTGCCAGCAGTATAGCCGGGACAGGGGGATACGAGCAGTACTTC; CDR3: CASSIAGTGGYEQYF
J: TRBJ1-6; size: .; V: TRBV28; D: .; DNA: TGTGCCAGCAGTCAGGGGAATAATTCACCCCTCCACTTT; CDR3: CASSQGNNSPLHF
J: TRBJ2-7; size: few; V: TRBV7-8; D: TRBD2; DNA: TGTGCCAGCAGCACTAGCGGGGGCTACGAGCAGTACTTC; CDR3: CASSTSGGYEQYF
J: TRBJ2-7; size: few; V: TRBV7-9; D: .; DNA: TGTGCCAGCAGCAGTAGAGGTCCCTACGAGCAGTACTTC; CDR3: CASSSRGPYEQYF
J: TRBJ1-2; size: few; V: TRBV5-1; D: .; DNA: TGCGCCAGCAGCTCTACCCGGTTTCTTGGCTACACCTTC; CDR3: CASSSTRFLGYTF
J: TRBJ2-3; size: .; V: TRBV6-2/TRBV6-3; D: TRBD1; DNA: TGTGCCAACTCCCGACAGGGGAGCACAGATACGCAGTATTTT; CDR3: CANSRQGSTDTQYF
J: TRBJ2-1; size: .; V: TRBV6-5; D: TRBD2; DNA: TGTGCCAGCAGTTACCAAGCGGGAGCACTGTACAATGAGCAGTTCTTC; CDR3: CASSYQAGALYNEQFF
J: TRBJ2-3; size: .; V: TRBV9; D: TRBD1; DNA: TGTGCCAGCAGCCCACTCCGGGACAGATCAGATACGCAGTATTTT; CDR3: CASSPLRDRSDTQYF
J: TRBJ2-4; size: .; V: TRBV5-1; D: .; DNA: TGCGCCAGCAGAGGCCACGGAAACATTCAGTACTTC; CDR3: CASRGHGNIQYF
J: TRBJ2-7; size: few; V: TRBV18; D: .; DNA: TGTGCCAGCTCACGCGCAGGGATGGAGGGATGGGAGCAGTACTTC; CDR3: CASSRAGMEGWEQYF
J: TRBJ2-1; size: .; V: TRBV28; D: TRBD1; DNA: TGTACCAGCAGCGATACCCGCGGACAGGGCTACAATGAGCAGTTCTTC; CDR3: CTSSDTRGQGYNEQFF